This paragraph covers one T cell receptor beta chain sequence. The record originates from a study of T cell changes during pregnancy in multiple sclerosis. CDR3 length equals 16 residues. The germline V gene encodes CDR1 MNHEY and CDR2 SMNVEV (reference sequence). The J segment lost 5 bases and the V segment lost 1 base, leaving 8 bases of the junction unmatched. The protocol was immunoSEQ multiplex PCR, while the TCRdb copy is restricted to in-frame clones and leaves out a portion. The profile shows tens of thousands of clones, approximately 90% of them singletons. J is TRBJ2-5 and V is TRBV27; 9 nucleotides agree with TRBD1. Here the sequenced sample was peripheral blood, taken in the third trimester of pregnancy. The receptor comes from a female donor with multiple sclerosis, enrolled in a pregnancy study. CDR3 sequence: CASSLFGQGKGETQYF. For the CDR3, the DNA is TGTGCCAGCAGTTTATTTGGACAGGGGAAGGGTGAGACCCAGTACTTC.